The clone carrying this T cell receptor beta chain was seen ten or more times. These data belong to a study of Graves' ophthalmopathy and Graves' hyperthyroidism. Study overall: Before any treatment, peripheral blood was taken at the initial diagnosis.

The germline gives CDR1 SGHVS, CDR2 FQNEAQ. The V gene lost 5 bases and the J gene lost 4 bases, with 21 bases spanning the gap. CDR3 size: 17 residues. Researchers took RNA transcripts and amplified TCR beta CDR3 regions from them. HTBI-primed first-round RT-PCR preceded second-round multiplex PCR. Each CDR3 protein is one row after TCRdb ran MiXCR on the multiplex PCR reads. Here the sample spans about 220,000 distinct CDR3 sequences, 20% to 25% being singletons. Material for sequencing was peripheral blood. The sequence derives from a woman between 50 and 59 years old with Graves' ophthalmopathy. The chain is built from TRBV7-8 and TRBJ1-5; D possibly corresponds to TRBD1 (6 bases). CDR3 sequence (DNA): TGTGCCAGCAGCCCAAGGGGGGACCAAGCCTCTAATCAGCCCCAGCATTTT. This codes for CASSPRGDQASNQPQHF.